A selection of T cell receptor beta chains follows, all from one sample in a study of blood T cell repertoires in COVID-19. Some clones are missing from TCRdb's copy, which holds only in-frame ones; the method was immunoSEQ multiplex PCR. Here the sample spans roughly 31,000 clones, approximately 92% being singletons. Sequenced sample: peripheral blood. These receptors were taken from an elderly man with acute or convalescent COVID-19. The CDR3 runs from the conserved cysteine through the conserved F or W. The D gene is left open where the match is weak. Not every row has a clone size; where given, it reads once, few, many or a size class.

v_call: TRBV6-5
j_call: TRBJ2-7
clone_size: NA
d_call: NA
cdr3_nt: TGTGCCAGCAGCCGGGATTCCTACGAGCAGTACTTC
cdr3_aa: CASSRDSYEQYF

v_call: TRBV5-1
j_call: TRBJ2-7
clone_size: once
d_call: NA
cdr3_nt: TGCGCCAGCAGCTTGGCCAGGCAGGGGCTATCCTACGAGCAGTACTTC
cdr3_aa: CASSLARQGLSYEQYF

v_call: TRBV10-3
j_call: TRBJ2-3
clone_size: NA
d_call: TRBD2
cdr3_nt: TGTGCCACCGGAGCGGGGGGCAGCACAGATACGCAGTATTTT
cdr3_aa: CATGAGGSTDTQYF

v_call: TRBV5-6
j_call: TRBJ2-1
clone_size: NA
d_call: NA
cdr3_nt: TGTGCCAGCAGCTTGGTACAGGAGCAGTTCTTC
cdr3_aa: CASSLVQEQFF

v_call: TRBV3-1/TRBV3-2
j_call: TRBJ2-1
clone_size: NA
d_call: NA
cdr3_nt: TGTGCCAGCAGCCAAGATCGCTTTAATGGCAGAAAGTTCTTC
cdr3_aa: CASSQDRFNGRKFF

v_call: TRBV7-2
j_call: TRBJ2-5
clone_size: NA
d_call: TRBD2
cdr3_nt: TGTGCCAGCAGCTCCGATGGACTAGTCTTGGAGACCCAGTACTTC
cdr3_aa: CASSSDGLVLETQYF

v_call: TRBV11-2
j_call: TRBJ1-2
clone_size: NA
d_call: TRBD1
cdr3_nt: TGTGCCAGCAGCCCCAGGGGGCCGAGCTATGGCTACACCTTC
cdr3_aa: CASSPRGPSYGYTF

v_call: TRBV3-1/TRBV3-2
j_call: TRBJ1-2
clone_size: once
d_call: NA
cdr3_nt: TGTGCCAGCAGCCAAGTCCCCCCCTTAGGGGGTGGCTACACCTTC
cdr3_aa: CASSQVPPLGGGYTF

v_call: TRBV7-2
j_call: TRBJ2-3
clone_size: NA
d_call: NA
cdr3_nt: TGTGCCAGCAGCTTAGGAATAGTATCCACAGATACGCAGTATTTT
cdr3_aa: CASSLGIVSTDTQYF

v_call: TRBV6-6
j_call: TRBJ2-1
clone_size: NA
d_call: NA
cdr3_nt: TGTGCCAGCTCTAGGAGCTCCTACAATGAGCAGTTCTTC
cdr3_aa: CASSRSSYNEQFF

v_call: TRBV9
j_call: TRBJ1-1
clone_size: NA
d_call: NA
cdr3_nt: TGTGCCAGCAGCGAAAATCCAATGAACACTGAAGCTTTCTTT
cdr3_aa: CASSENPMNTEAFF

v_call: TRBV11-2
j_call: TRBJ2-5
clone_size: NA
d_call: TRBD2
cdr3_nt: TGTGCCAGCAGCTTTCCCCCCTTAGCGGGCGGGGAGACCCAGTACTTC
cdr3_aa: CASSFPPLAGGETQYF

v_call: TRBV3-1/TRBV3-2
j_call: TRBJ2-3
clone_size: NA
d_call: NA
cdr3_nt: TGTGCCAGCAGCCAAATAGGGGGGGTCTTGACAGATACGCAGTATTTT
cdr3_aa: CASSQIGGVLTDTQYF

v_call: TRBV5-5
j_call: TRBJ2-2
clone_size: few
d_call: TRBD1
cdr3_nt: TGTGCCAGCAGCATCGCGACAGGGGCCGGGGAGCTGTTTTTT
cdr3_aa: CASSIATGAGELFF

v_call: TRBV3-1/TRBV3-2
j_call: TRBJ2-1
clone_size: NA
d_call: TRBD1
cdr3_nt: TGTGCCAGCAGCCAAGATTATGGCCCGGGACAGGGGTACAATGAGCAGTTCTTC
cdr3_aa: CASSQDYGPGQGYNEQFF

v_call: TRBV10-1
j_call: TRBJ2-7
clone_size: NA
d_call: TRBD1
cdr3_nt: TGCGCCAGCAGTGAGGGGGACAGGGGATACTACGAGCAGTACTTC
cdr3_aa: CASSEGDRGYYEQYF

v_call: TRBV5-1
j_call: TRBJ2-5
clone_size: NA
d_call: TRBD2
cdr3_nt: TGCGCCAGCAGCTTCATTAGCGGGGGATACCAAGAGACCCAGTACTTC
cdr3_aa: CASSFISGGYQETQYF

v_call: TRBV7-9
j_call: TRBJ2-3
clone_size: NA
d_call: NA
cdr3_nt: TGTGCCAGCAGCATTTTTACGACAGGCTGGAGCACAGATACGCAGTATTTT
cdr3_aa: CASSIFTTGWSTDTQYF

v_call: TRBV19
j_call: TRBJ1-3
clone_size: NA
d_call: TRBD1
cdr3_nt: TGTGCCAGTAGTTCTCTCGGGACAGAGGGAAACACCATATATTTT
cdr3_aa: CASSSLGTEGNTIYF

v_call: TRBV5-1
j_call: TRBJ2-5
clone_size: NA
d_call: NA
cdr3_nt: TGCGCCAGCTCGGTACAGGGACACCAAGAGACCCAGTACTTC
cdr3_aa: CASSVQGHQETQYF

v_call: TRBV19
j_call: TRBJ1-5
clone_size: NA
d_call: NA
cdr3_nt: TGTGCCAGTAGTATAGGAGGGCCCCAGCATTTT
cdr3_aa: CASSIGGPQHF

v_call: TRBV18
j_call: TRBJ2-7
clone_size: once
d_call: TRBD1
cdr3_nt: TGTGCCAGCTCCCGACAGGGTAATGACGAGCAGTACTTC
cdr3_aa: CASSRQGNDEQYF

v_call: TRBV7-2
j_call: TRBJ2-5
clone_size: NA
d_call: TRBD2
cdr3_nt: TGTGCCAGCAGCTCCCCAGGGCTAGCGGGGGGGGGAAAGACCCAGTACTTC
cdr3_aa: CASSSPGLAGGGKTQYF

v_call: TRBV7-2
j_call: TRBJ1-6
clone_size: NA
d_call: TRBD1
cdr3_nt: TGTGCCAGCACCCCGCTCGGGACAGGGTTGTCACCCCTCCACTTT
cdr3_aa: CASTPLGTGLSPLHF

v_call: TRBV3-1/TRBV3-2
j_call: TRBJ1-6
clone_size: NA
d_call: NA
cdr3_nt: TGTGCCAGCAGTCAACTGACAGTTGAATCACCCCTCCACTTT
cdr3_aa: CASSQLTVESPLHF